This T cell receptor (beta chain) was observed in a study of blood T cell repertoires in COVID-19. The wider study: COVID-19 samples, acute and convalescent, were from the United States, Italy and Spain. PBMCs, B-cell-depleted T cells, or T cells provided the cDNA or gDNA that made up the material.

Original handling: Reference gene primer amplification gave estimated nucleated cell counts. TCRdb keeps only in-frame clones here, not all; method: immunoSEQ multiplex PCR. V and J calls and clone size follow that table, whereas D and trimming were derived from the DNA. The sample yields about 140,000 clones, less than 85% seen once. The sequencing sample was made of peripheral blood. The sequence derives from a human donor in a cohort sampled during active COVID-19.

The CDR3: CASSLRSLTGGYPGELFF. The CDR3 DNA follows: TGCGCCAGCAGCTTGAGGAGCTTAACGGGGGGGTATCCCGGGGAGCTGTTTTTT. This rearrangement joins TRBV5-1 to TRBJ2-2, with 8 bases matching TRBD2. CDR1 and CDR2 from the germline V gene are SGHRS and YFSETQ. V shed 1 base, J shed 6 bases, and the junction held 14 bases outside the gene matches. The CDR3 runs to 18 residues. The full variable domain, with the rest looked up from reference TRBV5-1 and TRBJ2-2, is KAGVTQTPRYLIKTRGQQVTLSCSPISGHRSVSWYQQTPGQGLQFLFEYFSETQRNKGNFPGRFSGRQFSNSRSEMNVSTLELGDSALYLCASSLRSLTGGYPGELFFGEGSRLTVL.